The 5 T cell receptor beta chains presented below share a single source sample, sequenced in a study of blood T cells in healthy people across ages. A second PCR of roughly 7 to 11 cycles used a sample-barcoded 5' primer and a J-beta primer mix. Each CDR3 protein gets one entry after TCRdb re-called the 5' RACE reads with MiXCR. Here the sample spans under 800,000 distinct CDR3 sequences, under 25% being singletons. The specimen sequenced was blood. Receptors were obtained from a man aged 70-80 years in good health.

This chain uses TRBV9 with TRBJ2-7; D is perhaps TRBD1 (6 bases). CDR3 length: 15 amino acids. Between the trimmed V and J ends, which lost 6 bases and 0 bases, there was a span of 16 bases. Per the germline V gene, CDR1 is SGDLS and CDR2 is YYNGEE. Here the CDR3 DNA reads TGTGCCAGCACCAGGGGCCCAGGGAGCTCCTACGAGCAGTACTTC. This translates into CASTRGPGSSYEQYF.

A few counts support this clonotype. The CDR3 DNA follows: TGTGCCAGCAGCCAGGGGGCTAGCTGGCGAAACATTCAGTACTTC. The encoded protein is CASSQGASWRNIQYF. The chain joins TRBV11-2 to TRBJ2-4; TRBD1 matches at 8 bases. V lost 5 bases to trimming and J lost 6 bases; unmatched junction nucleotides: 9. CDR1 is SGHAT, CDR2 FQNNGV, per germline. This CDR3 region has 15 residues.

This clonotype came up once. This chain connects TRBV7-9 to TRBJ1-4; no clear D gene. V was clipped by 5 bases and J by 3 bases, with 13 bases between them. Germline CDR1 and CDR2: SEHNR and FQNEAQ (reference sequence). The CDR3 is 15 amino acids. The CDR3 DNA reads as TGTGCCAGCAGCCGGGAGAAAAACCCTAATGAAAAACTGTTTTTT. Its translation: CASSREKNPNEKLFF.

J is TRBJ2-7 and V is TRBV28; possibly TRBD1 for D (6 bases). This CDR3 spans 12 amino acids. The germline CDR1 and CDR2 sequences are MDHEN and SYDVKM. The V end was cut by 10 bases, the J end by 2 bases, with 12 bases between. The CDR3 DNA reads as TGTGCCACTTCGGACAGAACCTACGAGCAGTACTTC. Translation gives CATSDRTYEQYF.

The CDR3 bases are TGCGCCAGCAGCTTGTCACCGGGATACAACGAGCAGTACTTC. The encoded protein is CASSLSPGYNEQYF. The chain has TRBV5-1 and TRBJ2-7, with D possibly TRBD2 on 5 matching bases. V lost 1 base and J 5 bases, leaving 13 bases between the germline ends. Germline V gene sequence: CDR1 SGHRS, CDR2 YFSETQ. The CDR3 is 14 residues long.